This record concerns one TCR beta chain sequence. The antigen it binds to is not known. Base qualities are not at hand, and no much larger clone is one base apart. Ficoll-Paque density gradient centrifugation was the method used to isolate PBMCs. The germline V gene (reference sequence) provides CDR1 SEHNR and CDR2 FQNEAQ. Including the terminal cysteine and phenylalanine, the CDR3 comprises 15 residues. Only the CDR3 portion is preserved as DNA: 45 bases, with reading frame beginning at the first base. Here V drops 7 bases and J drops 6 bases, and the junction holds 10 bases not matched to any gene. The sample belongs to a study of T-cell memory formation after mild COVID-19 listed by TCRdb under 2021. In the study overall: Most TCR sequence clusters were specific to one of the two donors. Longitudinal TCRalpha and TCRbeta repertoire sequencing tracked T-cell clones expanding and contracting after mild COVID-19 in a couple of donors. The cohort comprised two young, previously healthy adult volunteers, one female and one male. The full study reports these points: Only a couple of mild cases were covered in the study, and larger cohorts including severe cases with pre-infection samples were considered necessary. Some responding clones were found in pre-infection memory, which suggests that pre-existing cross-reactive memory T cells took part in the SARS-CoV-2 response. Contracting CD4+ clones turned up mainly in the CM and EM memory subsets, whereas EMRA was where CD8+ clones were enriched. From day 15 to 85, contracting clones showed balanced CD4/CD8 phenotypes, whereas a second wave of clones that expanded from day 15 to 37 leaned towards CD4+. SARS-CoV-2 specificity was not confirmed for the second-wave clones peaking on day 37.

For sequencing, an Illumina NovaSeq 6000 was employed. TCRalpha and TCRbeta cDNA libraries were built by 5'RACE with constant-segment primers, adding sample barcodes and unique molecular identifiers. Trizol reagent was used to extract RNA from every sample. Amplification of the libraries took two PCR steps, and the second step added a second sample barcode plus Illumina TruSeq adapters. Sequencing of libraries was performed on an Illumina NovaSeq with 2 x 150 bp paired-end reads. The original methods were these. Reads were demultiplexed and collapsed into UMI-guided consensus sequences with migec v1.2.7. Using mixcr v2.1.11, UMI consensuses were aligned to TRA and TRB V and J templates and then assembled into clonotypes. A clonotype was counted as expanded or contracted only when both edgeR and NoisET called the clonotype significant, with the noise models trained on biological replicates. For edgeR calls, a false discovery rate-adjusted p below 0.01 and a log2 fold-change threshold of 1 were applied. As an exploratory analysis of dynamics, max-normalized trajectories of the 1000 most abundant clonotypes were examined by PCA with hierarchical clustering. The CD4 or CD8 phenotype of responding clones was assigned using the separately sequenced CD4+ and CD8+ repertoires. The raw public data were reprocessed by TCRdb itself: fastp quality trimming at Q25, MiXCR clonotype calling, in-frame beta chains only. When rows share a CDR3 protein, they turn into one entry using the most common DNA and genes. The V and J calls were determined by TCRdb, not by the authors. A total of hundreds of thousands of distinct CDR3 sequences appear in this sample, about a quarter of them only once. Of the sample, around 13% is held by the ten largest clones.

The V and J segments used are TRBV7-9 and TRBJ2-2; 8 nucleotides in the junction match TRBD1. Sequenced input: PBMCs or a T cell subset sorted from them (not recorded which). The source of this sequence is an adult woman who had mild COVID-19 (a few samples of this study predate the infection). The sample titles of this study are shuffled in the database, so cell type and time point are left out; the donor was told from shared clones. Here is the DNA: TGTGCCAGCACGACGTCTAGACAGGGGCCCGGGGAGCTGTTTTTT. Its product reads: CASTTSRQGPGELFF. Full variable domain (CDR3 extended with the reference TRBV7-9 and TRBJ2-2 proteins): DTGVSQNPRHKITKRGQNVTFRCDPISEHNRLYWYRQTLGQGPEFLTYFQNEAQLEKSRLLSDRFSAERPKGSFSTLEIQRTEQGDSAMYLCASTTSRQGPGELFFGEGSRLTVL.